The next 19 T cell receptor beta chains were all read from a single sample in a study of OX40 agonist ivuxolimab in advanced cancers. Clones were read by immunoSEQ multiplex PCR, and TCRdb kept only the in-frame ones, dropping some. The sample carries tens of thousands of clones, under 90% recorded once. The sample in question was CD4+ or CD8+ T cells sorted from blood, obtained in a trial of the OX40 agonist ivuxolimab. The source of these receptors is an adult with an advanced solid tumor such as melanoma, head and neck, liver or kidney cancer.

The chain is built from TRBV6-5 and TRBJ2-1, with 11 positions matching TRBD2. From germline, CDR1 is MNHEY and CDR2 SVGAGI. The trim removed 6 bases at V and 10 bases at J, leaving 5 bases unmatched. The CDR3 totals 13 residues. CDR3 nucleotides: TGTGCCAGCAGCTCCCCTAGCGGGAGGGAGCAGTTCTTC. Translating gives CASSSPSGREQFF.

Only a few counts were recorded for this clone. V gene TRBV2 combines with J gene TRBJ2-7; unclear D gene. The CDR3 is 11 residues long. The V and J ends lost 6 bases and 3 bases respectively, with 6 bases between them. Looked up from germline, CDR1 is SNHLY and CDR2 is FYNNEI. This CDR3 reads CASSTNYEQYF. For the CDR3, the DNA is TGTGCCAGCAGCACAAACTACGAGCAGTACTTC.

The V gene is TRBV23-1, the J gene TRBJ2-5, with unresolved D. TRBV23-1 is designated an ORF whose function remains uncertain. This CDR3 comprises 12 residues. V gave up 0 bases and J gave up 5 bases, with 4 bases separating them. CDR3 DNA sequence: TGCGCCAGCAGTCAATCCGGGGAGACCCAGTACTTC. Protein: CASSQSGETQYF.

The CDR3 sequence is CASSLGGRQGYTF. The DNA of the CDR3 is TGTGCCAGCAGCTTAGGGGGCCGGCAGGGCTACACCTTC. V and J are TRBV5-6 and TRBJ1-2; 7 nucleotides align to TRBD1. This CDR3 has 13 residues. The germline V gene encodes CDR1 SGHDT and CDR2 YYEEEE. The V gene end was trimmed by 2 bases and the J gene end by 8 bases; junction bases not matched to a gene: 6.

The CDR3 is CAWTSLGLAGEQYF. The CDR3 DNA reads TGTGCCTGGACCTCCCTCGGACTAGCGGGCGAGCAGTACTTC. The chain recombines TRBV30 with TRBJ2-7, with 11 nucleotides matching TRBD2. Per the germline V gene, CDR1 is GTSNPN and CDR2 is SVGIG (reference sequence). The ends lost 4 bases at V and 6 bases at J; junction bases unmatched: 8. The CDR3 is 14 residues long.

The chain carries TRBV19 and TRBJ2-1; TRBD1 is a possible D gene (5 bases). V was pared by 8 bases and J by 2 bases, with 13 bases between. CDR1 and CDR2 from the germline V gene are LNHDA and SQIVND (reference sequence). The CDR3 consists of 14 residues. This chain's CDR3 is CASAWGNPYNEQFF. As DNA, the CDR3 is TGTGCCAGTGCGTGGGGCAACCCCTACAATGAGCAGTTCTTC.

The chain carries TRBV2 and TRBJ2-6; the D is unclear. CDR1 is SNHLY, CDR2 FYNNEI, per germline. This CDR3 region has 14 residues. V lost 11 bases and J lost 9, with 20 bases in between. The CDR3: CARGWASQGNVLTF. In DNA form, the CDR3 reads TGTGCCCGTGGATGGGCTTCTCAAGGCAACGTCCTGACTTTC.

This clone turned up a few times. V gene TRBV18 combines with J gene TRBJ2-7, with D maybe TRBD1 (5 bases). Germline assignment: CDR1 KGHSH and CDR2 LQKENI. V was shortened by 1 base and J by 3 bases, with 10 bases between the two germline ends. The CDR3 covers 14 residues. CDR3 coding DNA: TGTGCCAGCTCACCACGAGCAGGGATCTACGAGCAGTACTTC. Encoded protein: CASSPRAGIYEQYF. Full variable domain (remainder filled in from reference TRBV18 and TRBJ2-7): NAGVMQNPRHLVRRRGQEARLRCSPMKGHSHVYWYRQLPEEGLKFMVYLQKENIIDESGMPKERFSAEFPKEGPSILRIQQVVRGDSAAYFCASSPRAGIYEQYFGPGTRLTVT.

V and J are TRBV6-6 and TRBJ2-7; TRBD2 matches 7 bases. Per germline, CDR1 MNHNY and CDR2 SVGAGI (reference sequence). CDR3 length: 15 amino acids. Trimming cost V 6 bases and J 0 bases; bases outside gene matches: 8. The CDR3 loop reads CASSPLAQSSYEQYF. The DNA for the CDR3 is TGTGCCAGCAGCCCACTAGCGCAAAGCTCCTACGAGCAGTACTTC.

The genes are TRBV10-2 and TRBJ1-5, with D unresolved. There are 11 residues in the CDR3. V was cut by 7 bases and J by 4 bases, with 5 bases left in between. Germline V gives CDR1 WSHSY, CDR2 SAAADI. The CDR3 coding sequence is TGCGCCAGCATTGTTAATCAGCCCCAGCATTTT. Translated: CASIVNQPQHF.

The chain has TRBV7-3 and TRBJ2-2; D call uncertain. There are 15 residues in the CDR3. Germline CDR1 is SGHTA and CDR2 is FQGTGA. Trimming pared 0 bases from V and 1 base from J, leaving 6 bases between. The DNA for the CDR3 is TGTGCCAGCAGCTTAACCCCCCAGAACACCGGGGAGCTGTTTTTT. It encodes CASSLTPQNTGELFF.

The chain links TRBV7-9 to TRBJ2-1; the D is unclear. The CDR3 has 16 amino acids. Germline V gene data show CDR1 as SEHNR and CDR2 as FQNEAQ (reference sequence). Deletions cut 1 base from V and 0 bases from J, with 10 bases between. CDR3 loop: CASSLVQDRSYNEQFF. The CDR3 DNA is TGTGCCAGCAGCTTAGTTCAGGATCGCTCCTACAATGAGCAGTTCTTC.

This rearrangement joins TRBV4-1 to TRBJ2-5; 16 bases are shared with TRBD2. Per the germline V gene, CDR1 is MGHRA and CDR2 is YSYEKL. Trimming removed 4 bases from V and 2 bases from J; junction bases left unmatched: 7. CDR3 length: 18 residues. The CDR3 DNA reads as TGCGCCAGCAGCCTAGGGACTAGCGGGAGGGCACGGCAAGAGACCCAGTACTTC. It codes for CASSLGTSGRARQETQYF.

With respect to this clone: This sample includes further DNA sequences coding for the same CDR3. The V and J genes are TRBV7-9 and TRBJ1-1; a possible D gene is TRBD1 (5 bases). Germline CDR1 and CDR2: SEHNR and FQNEAQ (reference sequence). The CDR3 covers 12 residues. Trimming took 1 base from V and 6 from J, leaving 6 bases between them. The CDR3 is CASSLGGAEAFF. The DNA for the CDR3 is TGTGCCAGCAGCTTAGGGGGCGCTGAAGCTTTCTTT.

The chain links TRBV7-2 to TRBJ1-1, with no clear D. The V and J ends lost 1 base and 0 bases respectively, with 6 bases between them. The germline V gene has CDR1 SGHTA and CDR2 FQGNSA. This CDR3 has 14 amino acids. The CDR3 bases are TGTGCCAGCAGCTTAGTATTGATGAACACTGAAGCTTTCTTT. It specifies CASSLVLMNTEAFF. Filled out from reference TRBV7-2 and TRBJ1-1, the complete variable domain reads GAGVSQSPSNKVTEKGKDVELRCDPISGHTALYWYRQSLGQGLEFLIYFQGNSAPDKSGLPSDRFSAERTGGSVSTLTIQRTQQEDSAVYLCASSLVLMNTEAFFGQGTRLTVV.

This clone occurred a few times. V and J are TRBV11-2 and TRBJ2-5; tentatively, D is TRBD2 (5 bases). V lost 7 bases and J 5 bases, leaving 20 bases between the germline ends. The CDR3 covers 15 residues. Germline CDR1 is SGHAT and CDR2 is FQNNGV. CDR3 in DNA: TGTGCCAGCACCCCCCACCCAGCGGTATCGGAGACCCAGTACTTC. Translation gives CASTPHPAVSETQYF. The entire variable domain, with the rest obtained from reference TRBV11-2 and TRBJ2-5, is as follows: EAGVAQSPRYKIIEKRQSVAFWCNPISGHATLYWYQQILGQGPKLLIQFQNNGVVDDSQLPKDRFSAERLKGVDSTLKIQPAKLEDSAVYLCASTPHPAVSETQYFGPGTRLLVL.

The chain combines TRBV5-5 with TRBJ1-4; D gene uncertain. The CDR3 length is 16 residues. V lost 0 bases, J lost 7 bases, and 16 bases lay in between. Per germline, CDR1 SGHKS and CDR2 YYEKEE (reference sequence). CDR3 bases: TGTGCCAGCAGCTTGGCGCCCCCCGGGATGGGTGAAAAACTGTTTTTT. Its translation: CASSLAPPGMGEKLFF.

The chain carries TRBV5-1 and TRBJ2-3; 11 positions agree with TRBD2. CDR1 and CDR2 (germline): SGHRS, YFSETQ. After removal of 3 bases from V and 5 bases from J, the junction contained 11 bases not matched to a gene. The CDR3 extends over 17 amino acids. CDR3 coding DNA: TGCGCCAGCAGCTCCGAGACTAGCGGGGACTGGTTAGATACGCAGTATTTT. Protein sequence: CASSSETSGDWLDTQYF.

V usage is TRBV7-9 and J usage is TRBJ1-1; D ambiguous. Trimming cost V 4 bases and J 7 bases, with 13 bases left between them. Germline V gene data show CDR1 as SEHNR and CDR2 as FQNEAQ (reference sequence). The CDR3 extends over 13 amino acids. The chain's CDR3 is CASSSEGTGEAFF. In DNA, the CDR3 is TGTGCCAGCAGCTCGGAGGGAACGGGTGAAGCTTTCTTT. Supplemented by reference TRBV7-9 and TRBJ1-1, the full variable domain reads DTGVSQNPRHKITKRGQNVTFRCDPISEHNRLYWYRQTLGQGPEFLTYFQNEAQLEKSRLLSDRFSAERPKGSFSTLEIQRTEQGDSAMYLCASSSEGTGEAFFGQGTRLTVV.